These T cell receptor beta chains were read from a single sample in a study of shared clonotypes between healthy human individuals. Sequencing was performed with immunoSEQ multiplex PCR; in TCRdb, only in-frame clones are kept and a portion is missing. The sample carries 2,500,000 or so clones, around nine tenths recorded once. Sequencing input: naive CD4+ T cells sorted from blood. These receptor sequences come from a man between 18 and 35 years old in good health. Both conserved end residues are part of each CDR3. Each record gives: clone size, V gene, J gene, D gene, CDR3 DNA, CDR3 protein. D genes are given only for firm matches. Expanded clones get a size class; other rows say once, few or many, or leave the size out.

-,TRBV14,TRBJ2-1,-,TGTGCCAGCAGGGACCCCTCTCACAATGAGCAGTTCTTC,CASRDPSHNEQFF
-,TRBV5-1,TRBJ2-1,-,TGCGCCAGCAGCCCGGCTAACAATGAGCAGTTCTTC,CASSPANNEQFF
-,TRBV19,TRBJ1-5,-,TGTGCCAGTAGTCTCGAGGACAATCAGCCCCAGCATTTT,CASSLEDNQPQHF
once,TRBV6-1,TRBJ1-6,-,TGTGCCAGCAGTGAGAGTTATTATAATTCACCCCTCCACTTT,CASSESYYNSPLHF
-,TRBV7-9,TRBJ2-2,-,TGTGCCAGCAGCTTAAACCCCAGTCGGCTGTTTTTT,CASSLNPSRLFF
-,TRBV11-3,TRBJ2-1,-,TGTGCCAGCAGCACTGGACTGGCAAACTACAATGAGCAGTTCTTC,CASSTGLANYNEQFF
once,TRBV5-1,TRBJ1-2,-,TGCGCCAGCAGCTTGGCCTCCCCGCTGATTAGTGTCTATGGCTACACCTTC,CASSLASPLISVYGYTF
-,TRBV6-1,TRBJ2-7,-,TGTGCCAGCAGTGAAGGACCGTATGCTTACGAGCAGTACTTC,CASSEGPYAYEQYF
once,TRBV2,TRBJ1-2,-,TGTGCCAGCAGTGAAGACGGCCCTGGGAACTATGGCTACACCTTC,CASSEDGPGNYGYTF
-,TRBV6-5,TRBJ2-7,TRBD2,TGTGCCAGCAGTTCCCCGGGGGGGCGAACCTACGAGCAGTACTTC,CASSSPGGRTYEQYF
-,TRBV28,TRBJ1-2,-,TGTGCCAGCAGTTCGGGACCGATCTATGGCTACACCTTC,CASSSGPIYGYTF
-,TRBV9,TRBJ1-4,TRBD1,TGTGCCAGCAGCCCCAGGGGGGGATCAACTAATGAAAAACTGTTTTTT,CASSPRGGSTNEKLFF